The TCR beta chain described here comes from a study of OX40 agonist ivuxolimab in advanced cancers. About the full investigation: The costimulatory receptor OX40 (CD134) was targeted by ivuxolimab, a fully human IgG2 agonistic monoclonal antibody. Of the approximately 50 dose-escalation patients, hepatocellular carcinoma was present in approximately 20, melanoma in approximately 15, renal cell carcinoma in 9 and head and neck cancer in 9. The purpose of peripheral TCRbeta sequencing was to test whether ivuxolimab changed TCR sequence diversity and led to clonal T-cell expansion. Intravenous ivuxolimab was administered to patients every 2 weeks at six dose levels: 0.01, 0.1, 0.3, 1.5, 3 and 10 mg/kg. Prior anti-PD-1, anti-PD-L1 or anti-CTLA-4 therapy was permitted, and approximately 40% of dose-escalation patients had received checkpoint inhibitors. In the dose-escalation cohort, 82.7% of patients were male, and the mean age was approximately 60 years, with a range of roughly 20 to 79. The monotherapy dose-escalation portion (N ≈ 57 patients) of the phase I ivuxolimab trial is reported in the paper. Three dose-escalation patients achieved partial responses, one with hepatocellular carcinoma and two with cutaneous melanoma. What the research found in general, with its limitations: Low levels of normalized T-cell clonal expansion were also seen in some patients who did not respond. The antigen specificity of the peripheral T cells that underwent clonal expansion was not determined. At doses of 0.1 to 3.0 mg/kg, clonal expansion of both CD4+ and CD8+ blood T cells was observed from baseline to week 6. In partial responders in the 0.1-3.0 mg/kg groups, normalized peripheral clonal expansion was found to be among the lowest, especially among CD8+ T cells. After ivuxolimab, more expanded clones were found on average in CD8+ T cells than in CD4+ T cells.

Patients with a history of autoimmune disease or receiving systemic immunosuppression were excluded from the trial. Peripheral blood for TCR sequencing was drawn from every dose cohort at baseline, at cycle 4 day 1 and at cycle 7 day 1. Samples were obtained from an open-label, multicenter, first-in-human phase I dose-escalation trial of ivuxolimab. Adults with locally advanced or metastatic melanoma, renal cell, hepatocellular, or head and neck squamous cell carcinoma were enrolled in the trial. CD4+ and CD8+ T cells were sorted separately from peripheral blood before TCR sequencing. For sequencing of the TCRbeta CDR3 region, genomic DNA was extracted from the sorted cells. TCRbeta CDR3 regions were sequenced using the immunoSEQ Assay. In TCRdb, the immuneACCESS table is reduced to in-frame sequences with V and J assigned. These tables do not hold every clone; where another copy was compared, an unresolved V gene accounts for under half, and the others remain unexplained. This sample is represented by roughly 11,000 clones; around 84% of them were singletons. Jointly, the top ten make up about 28% of the sample.

About this clone: The antigen it binds to is not known. No quality values exist for individual bases; no much larger clone is one base distant.

Sequencing was performed on CD4+ or CD8+ T cells sorted from blood, taken in a trial of the OX40 agonist ivuxolimab. The receptor comes from an adult with an advanced solid tumor such as melanoma, head and neck, liver or kidney cancer.

The CDR3 reads CASSEGVLQETQYF. The sequence in DNA is TGTGCCAGCAGTGAAGGGGTCCTCCAAGAGACCCAGTACTTC. The rearranged chain carries TRBV2 and TRBJ2-5, with no confidently assigned D gene. V and J lose 1 base and 1 base, and a span of 7 bases separates them. The cysteine opens and the phenylalanine closes a CDR3 of 14 amino acids. Only the CDR3 part of the read is kept: 42 bases, read in frame from the first base. The germline V gene yields SNHLY for CDR1 and FYNNEI for CDR2.